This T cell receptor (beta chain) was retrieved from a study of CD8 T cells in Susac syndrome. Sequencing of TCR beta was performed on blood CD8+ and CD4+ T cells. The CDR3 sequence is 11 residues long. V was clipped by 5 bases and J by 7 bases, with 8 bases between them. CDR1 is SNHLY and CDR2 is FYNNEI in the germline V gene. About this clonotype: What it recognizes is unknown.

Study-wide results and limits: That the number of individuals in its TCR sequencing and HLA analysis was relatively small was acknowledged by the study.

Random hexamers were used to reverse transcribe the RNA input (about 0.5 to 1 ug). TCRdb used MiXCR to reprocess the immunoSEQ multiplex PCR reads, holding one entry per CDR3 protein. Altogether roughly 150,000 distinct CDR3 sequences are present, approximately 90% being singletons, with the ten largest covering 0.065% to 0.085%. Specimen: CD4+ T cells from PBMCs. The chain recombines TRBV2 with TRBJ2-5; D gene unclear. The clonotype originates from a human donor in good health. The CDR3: CASSPPGTQYF. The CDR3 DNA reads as TGTGCCAGCAGTCCCCCCGGGACCCAGTACTTC.